This section outlines one T cell receptor beta chain sequence together with its context. Its target is unknown. This sample was included in a study of long-term antiretroviral therapy in people with HIV. The study's findings and limits: ART-treated samples gained diversity yet remained below transplant donor controls. Clonotypes expanded prior to ART showed repertoire dominance at all sampled time points.

Until DNA extraction, the samples held between about 0.9-10 million cryopreserved PBMC. Samples were assayed with immunoSEQ v3.0 at survey level. The table came from immunoSEQ multiplex PCR; TCRdb's copy has only in-frame clones and leaves some out. Of around 18,000 clones listed, less than 85% are singletons. The V segment lost 5 bases and the J segment 6 bases; nucleotides outside the gene matches: 15. Germline lookup yields CDR1 SGHTA and CDR2 FQGTGA. The CDR3 spans 18 residues. This TCR derives from a woman aged 50 to 60 with HIV. The J gene is TRBJ2-4, the V gene TRBV7-3, with 11 bases that match TRBD2. The sequencing here drew on unsorted PBMCs, taken 0.5 years before starting antiretroviral therapy. The CDR3 reads CASSLSPGTSGRGNIQYF. The CDR3 DNA reads as TGTGCCAGCAGCCTATCGCCAGGGACTAGCGGACGCGGAAACATTCAGTACTTC.